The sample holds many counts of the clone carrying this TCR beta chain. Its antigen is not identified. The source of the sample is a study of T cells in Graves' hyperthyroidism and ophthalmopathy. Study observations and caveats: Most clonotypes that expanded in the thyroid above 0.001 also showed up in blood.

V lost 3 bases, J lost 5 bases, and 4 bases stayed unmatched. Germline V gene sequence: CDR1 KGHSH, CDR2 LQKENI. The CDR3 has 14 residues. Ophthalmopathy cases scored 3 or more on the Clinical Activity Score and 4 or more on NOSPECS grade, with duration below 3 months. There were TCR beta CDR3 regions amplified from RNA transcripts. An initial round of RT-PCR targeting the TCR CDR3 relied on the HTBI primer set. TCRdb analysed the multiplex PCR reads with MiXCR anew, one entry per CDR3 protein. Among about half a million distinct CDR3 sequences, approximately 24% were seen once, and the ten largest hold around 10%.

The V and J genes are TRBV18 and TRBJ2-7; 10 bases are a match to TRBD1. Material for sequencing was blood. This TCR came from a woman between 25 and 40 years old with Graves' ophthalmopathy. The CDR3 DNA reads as TGTGCCAGCTCACCGGGACAGGGGCTGGACGAGCAGTACTTC. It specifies CASSPGQGLDEQYF.